Below are 25 T cell receptor beta chains sequenced from a single sample in a study of OX40 agonist ivuxolimab in advanced cancers. The library was obtained by the immunoSEQ multiplex PCR assay. TCRdb obtained this table from immuneACCESS and retained in-frame rearrangements with V and J assigned. These tables miss some clones; where compared with another copy, unresolved V genes account for less than half of the shortfall, and the remainder is unexplained. Present in this sample are approximately 80,000 clones, roughly 87% of which were seen just once. The ten most abundant clones make up 0.33% of the sample. Material: CD4+ or CD8+ T cells sorted from blood, obtained in a trial of the OX40 agonist ivuxolimab. These receptors were obtained from an adult with an advanced solid tumor such as melanoma, head and neck, liver or kidney cancer.

This clone was seen more than once but under ten times. V and J are TRBV6-1 and TRBJ2-2; D is possibly TRBD1 (6 bases). Per the germline V gene, CDR1 is MNHNS and CDR2 is SASEGT. The CDR3 has 13 amino acids. Trimming removed 6 bases at V and 7 bases at J, with 12 bases between. The CDR3 protein is CASRGTGSGELFF. CDR3 nucleotide sequence: TGTGCCAGCAGAGGTACAGGGAGCGGGGAGCTGTTTTTT.

V is TRBV25-1 and J is TRBJ1-5; D gene uncertain. CDR3 length equals 14 residues. The V end lost 3 bases, the J end lost 0 bases, and 6 bases lay between the germline ends. CDR1 and CDR2 from the germline V gene are MGHDK and SYGVNS. CDR3 sequence: CASSDRLSNQPQHF. The CDR3 DNA is TGTGCCAGCAGTGATCGACTTAGCAATCAGCCCCAGCATTTT.

The V and J genes are TRBV5-6 and TRBJ1-3; D gene unclear. Germline CDR1 is SGHDT and CDR2 is YYEEEE. Trimming took off 4 bases at V and 0 bases at J, with 11 bases between the two ends. This CDR3 has 15 residues. The CDR3 here is CASSPTVPSGNTIYF. The DNA of the CDR3 is TGTGCCAGCAGCCCTACGGTCCCCTCTGGAAACACCATATATTTT.

V gene TRBV28 combines with J gene TRBJ1-2; D unclear. V was trimmed by 5 bases and J by 0 bases, leaving 10 bases between them. Germline lookup yields CDR1 MDHEN and CDR2 SYDVKM. This CDR3 is built from 14 residues. The CDR3 nucleotides are TGTGCCAGCAGTAGCCAGCCCGCTAACTATGGCTACACCTTC. It yields the protein CASSSQPANYGYTF.

This clone has only one observation. This chain connects TRBV7-8 to TRBJ1-4, with D maybe TRBD1 (5 bases). The CDR3 covers 18 residues. The germline gives CDR1 SGHVS, CDR2 FQNEAQ. Trimming pared 0 bases from V and 4 bases from J, leaving 18 bases between. The CDR3 region is CASSLAPGLLGVNEKLFF. The DNA of the CDR3 is TGTGCCAGCAGCTTAGCGCCAGGACTTTTAGGGGTTAATGAAAAACTGTTTTTT.

This chain connects TRBV9 to TRBJ2-2; D gene ambiguous. CDR1 is SGDLS, CDR2 YYNGEE, per germline. Trimming left V 0 bases short and J 1 base short, with 7 bases between. The CDR3 extends over 15 amino acids. CDR3 sequence reads: CASSVDPRNTGELFF. Written as DNA, the CDR3 is TGTGCCAGCAGCGTAGATCCCAGGAACACCGGGGAGCTGTTTTTT.

The V and J genes are TRBV2 and TRBJ2-3; TRBD2 agrees at 10 bases. Germline V gene lookup returns CDR1 SNHLY and CDR2 FYNNEI. The CDR3 totals 15 residues. Trimming cost V 4 bases and J 10 bases; bases outside gene matches: 11. The CDR3 is CASSASLAGAGAQYF. The CDR3 DNA is TGTGCCAGCAGTGCGTCGCTAGCGGGGGCGGGTGCGCAGTATTTT.

The V gene is TRBV19, the J gene TRBJ1-1, with 7 bases aligning to TRBD1. CDR1 is LNHDA and CDR2 is SQIVND in the germline V gene (reference sequence). Losses at the gene ends were 4 bases for V and 11 bases for J; bases not matched to a gene: 7. The length of the CDR3 is 12 residues. The CDR3 loop is CASSTRQGLAFF. The CDR3 bases are TGTGCCAGTAGTACCCGACAGGGTTTGGCTTTCTTT.

V and J are TRBV18 and TRBJ2-7; D unresolved. The CDR3 is made up of 15 amino acids. V lost 5 bases, J lost 2 bases, and 16 bases lay in between. CDR1 is KGHSH and CDR2 is LQKENI in the germline V gene. Written as DNA, the CDR3 is TGTGCCAGCTCAGCCGAAAGTGCCGGTCCCTACGAGCAGTACGTC. This sequence encodes CASSAESAGPYEQYV.

V gene TRBV10-1 combines with J gene TRBJ1-1; D unclear. V shed 8 bases and J shed 0 bases, with 4 bases lying between them. The CDR3 has 11 residues. Germline lookup yields CDR1 WNHNN and CDR2 SYGVQD (reference sequence). Here the CDR3 reads CASELNTEAFF. The CDR3 DNA is TGCGCCAGCGAATTGAACACTGAAGCTTTCTTT.

The chain employs TRBV19 and TRBJ2-1; 8 nucleotides align to TRBD1. Looked up from germline, CDR1 is LNHDA and CDR2 is SQIVND (reference sequence). The V segment lost 7 bases and the J segment 7 bases; nucleotides outside the gene matches: 15. This CDR3 has 16 amino acids. The CDR3 DNA is TGTGCCAGTAATCTAGGAGGCGCAGGGGGCGAAAATGAGCAGTTCTTC. Its protein product is CASNLGGAGGENEQFF.

V and J are TRBV5-6 and TRBJ2-3, with a weak D call TRBD2 (6 bases). Germline CDR1 reads SGHDT; CDR2 reads YYEEEE. The V end was cut by 3 bases, the J end by 2 bases, with 10 bases between. This CDR3 has 14 residues. This chain's CDR3 is CASSYRGTTDTQYF. Here the CDR3 DNA reads TGTGCCAGCAGCTACCGCGGGACCACAGATACGCAGTATTTT.

V gene TRBV30 combines with J gene TRBJ2-7, with D possibly TRBD2 on 5 matching bases. Trimming took 0 bases from V and 0 from J, leaving 18 bases between them. Germline CDR1 GTSNPN, CDR2 SVGIG (reference sequence). CDR3 length: 17 residues. CDR3 loop: CAWSVGVVIGTSYEQYF. The CDR3 DNA follows: TGTGCCTGGAGTGTCGGGGTAGTTATCGGCACCTCCTACGAGCAGTACTTC.

V gene TRBV4-1 combines with J gene TRBJ1-5; the D is unclear. In germline, CDR1 is MGHRA, CDR2 YSYEKL. CDR3 size: 15 residues. V lost 4 bases and J lost 0, with 10 bases in between. The CDR3 spells CASSRGRDSNQPQHF. CDR3 in DNA: TGCGCCAGCAGCCGAGGTCGGGATAGCAATCAGCCCCAGCATTTT.

This rearrangement joins TRBV19 to TRBJ1-5; tentatively, D is TRBD1 (6 bases). Trimming stripped 5 bases from V and 6 bases from J, with 20 bases between. CDR3 size: 16 residues. The V gene's germline CDR1 is LNHDA and CDR2 SQIVND (reference sequence). The chain's CDR3 is CASSPLRGENTQPQHF. In DNA form, the CDR3 reads TGTGCCAGTAGTCCCCTCAGGGGTGAAAATACTCAGCCCCAGCATTTT.

This chain joins TRBV28 and TRBJ2-7; possible D gene TRBD1, 5 bases. From germline, CDR1 is MDHEN and CDR2 SYDVKM. The CDR3 covers 14 residues. V was pared by 3 bases and J by 6 bases, with 15 bases between. The CDR3 nucleotides are TGTGCCAGCAGTTTGGGGCCTGCTAGGGGCGAGCAGTACGTC. It is translated as CASSLGPARGEQYV.

The chain recombines TRBV7-2 with TRBJ1-5; no reliable D call. Germline loops: CDR1 SGHTA, CDR2 FQGNSA. This CDR3 spans 15 amino acids. Trimming cost V 1 base and J 0 bases, with 7 bases left between them. The CDR3 sequence is CASSLEGSSNQPQHF. CDR3 in DNA: TGTGCCAGCAGCTTAGAGGGCTCTAGCAATCAGCCCCAGCATTTT.

The J gene is TRBJ2-1, the V gene TRBV6-5; D ambiguous. The CDR3 totals 12 residues. V was trimmed by 6 bases and J by 1 base, leaving 4 bases between them. Per germline, CDR1 MNHEY and CDR2 SVGAGI. DNA of the CDR3: TGTGCCAGCAGACGATCCTACAATGAGCAGTTCTTC. Protein sequence: CASRRSYNEQFF.

The genes are TRBV5-1 and TRBJ2-7; D gene ambiguous. Germline V gives CDR1 SGHRS, CDR2 YFSETQ. The CDR3 runs to 15 residues. The V end was cut by 0 bases, the J end by 3 bases, with 13 bases between. Here the CDR3 reads CASSLAMDGNYEQYV. The CDR3 region has the DNA TGCGCCAGCAGCTTGGCCATGGACGGTAACTACGAGCAGTACGTC.

The chain recombines TRBV7-9 with TRBJ1-2, with 9 positions matching TRBD1. This CDR3 is 14 amino acids long. The ends lost 5 bases at V and 8 bases at J; junction bases unmatched: 9. Germline CDR1 reads SEHNR; CDR2 reads FQNEAQ (reference sequence). CDR3 DNA: TGTGCCAGCAGCGGGACAGGGACCCTAAAGGGCTACACCTTC. Protein product: CASSGTGTLKGYTF.

The chain recombines TRBV23-1 with TRBJ2-7, with TRBD1 matching 11 bases. TRBV23-1 is recorded as an ORF, its role being uncertain. The junction had 4 bases not matched to a gene; V was cut back by 5 bases and J by 4 bases. This CDR3 is built from 14 residues. CDR3 in amino acids: CASSTGTGGYEQYV. CDR3 nucleotide sequence: TGCGCCAGCAGTACAGGGACAGGGGGTTACGAGCAGTACGTC.

The V and J genes are TRBV5-1 and TRBJ1-6; D perhaps matches TRBD1 (5 bases). The V end lost 3 bases, the J end lost 6 bases, and 10 bases lay between the germline ends. Germline values: CDR1 SGHRS, CDR2 YFSETQ. The CDR3 has 14 residues. The CDR3 protein is CASSWGDLNSPLHF. CDR3 DNA: TGCGCCAGCAGCTGGGGGGACCTTAATTCACCCCTCCACTTT.

A single count supports this clone. The V call is TRBV5-8, the J call TRBJ2-1, with TRBD2 as a possible D gene (5 bases). Trimming took 2 bases from V and 0 from J, leaving 9 bases between them. Looked up from germline, CDR1 is SGHTS and CDR2 is YDEGEE. The CDR3 contains 15 residues. CDR3: CASSFRGSSYNEQFF. Here the CDR3 DNA reads TGTGCCAGCAGCTTTCGGGGATCCTCCTACAATGAGCAGTTCTTC.

The V gene is TRBV4-2, the J gene TRBJ1-2; D is perhaps TRBD1 (6 bases). Trimming cost V 1 base and J 7 bases, with 25 bases left between them. The CDR3 spans 18 residues. Germline values: CDR1 LGHNA, CDR2 YNFKEQ. The CDR3 coding sequence is TGTGCCAGCAGCCAAGGACAAACGACAGGCTTCCAAGGGGGTGGCTACACCTTC. Amino acids: CASSQGQTTGFQGGGYTF.

The chain joins TRBV7-9 to TRBJ1-4; tentative D call: TRBD1 (6 bases). The ends were cut back, 7 bases at V and 8 bases at J, with 14 bases in the middle. From germline, CDR1 is SEHNR and CDR2 FQNEAQ (reference sequence). The CDR3 totals 13 residues. The CDR3 DNA follows: TGTGCCAGCACCGGGGGGCTAGGGGAAAAACTGTTTTTT. Amino acid sequence: CASTGGLGEKLFF.